A single sample is the source of the 16 T cell receptor beta chains below, sequenced in a study of blood T cell repertoires in COVID-19. TCRdb's table, derived via immunoSEQ multiplex PCR, lists solely in-frame clones and lacks some. The sample contains a few hundred thousand clones, about 85% of which appear only once. Sequenced material: peripheral blood. Receptors were obtained from a man in his forties or fifties with acute or convalescent COVID-19.

This clone was picked up one time. This chain uses TRBV3-1 (or the pseudogene TRBV3-2) with TRBJ2-2; D perhaps matches TRBD1 (6 bases). The germline V gene encodes CDR1 LGHDT and CDR2 YNNKEL (reference sequence). The CDR3 sequence is 16 residues long. Trimming removed 2 bases from V and 7 bases from J, with 17 bases in between. CDR3 loop: CASSQKGVWFHGELFF. As DNA, the CDR3 is TGTGCCAGCAGCCAAAAGGGGGTTTGGTTCCACGGGGAGCTGTTTTTT.

As DNA, the CDR3 is TGTGCCAGCAGCACTATCGGGGGCACAGATACGCAGTATTTT. Protein product: CASSTIGGTDTQYF. J is TRBJ2-3 and V is TRBV7-3; possible D gene TRBD2, 5 bases. CDR3 length: 14 amino acids. Deletions cut 5 bases from V and 1 base from J, with 10 bases between. Germline loops: CDR1 SGHTA, CDR2 FQGTGA.

The CDR3 nucleotides are TGCAGCGTGGAGAACAGGGGACCTAACTATGGCTACACCTTC. Translation gives CSVENRGPNYGYTF. The chain joins TRBV29-1 to TRBJ1-2; 7 bases agree with TRBD1. The germline V gene encodes CDR1 SQVTM and CDR2 ANQGSEA. This CDR3 spans 14 amino acids. The V segment lost 6 bases and the J segment 0 bases; nucleotides outside the gene matches: 7.

The chain has TRBV7-9 and TRBJ2-7, with D possibly TRBD2 on 5 matching bases. V was trimmed by 1 base and J by 7 bases, leaving 14 bases between them. The CDR3 has 14 residues. CDR1 SEHNR and CDR2 FQNEAQ come from the germline V gene (reference sequence). Written as DNA, the CDR3 is TGTGCCAGCAGCTTAGTGGAGGTGGCTGGGGAGCAGTACTTC. It codes for CASSLVEVAGEQYF.

The gene calls are TRBV9 and TRBJ1-2, with a weak D call TRBD1 (5 bases). This CDR3 region has 14 residues. Trimming removed 6 bases at V and 5 bases at J, with 17 bases between. Germline values: CDR1 SGDLS, CDR2 YYNGEE. The CDR3 region is CASTPGGVEYGYTF. In DNA form, the CDR3 reads TGTGCCAGCACCCCTGGGGGGGTGGAATATGGCTACACCTTC. The entire variable domain, with the rest obtained from reference TRBV9 and TRBJ1-2, is as follows: DSGVTQTPKHLITATGQRVTLRCSPRSGDLSVYWYQQSLDQGLQFLIQYYNGEERAKGNILERFSAQQFPDLHSELNLSSLELGDSALYFCASTPGGVEYGYTFGSGTRLTVV.

V and J are TRBV19 and TRBJ2-2; a weak D match, TRBD2 (6 bases). The V end was cut by 10 bases, the J end by 2 bases, with 11 bases between. This CDR3 is 13 amino acids long. Germline V gene data show CDR1 as LNHDA and CDR2 as SQIVND (reference sequence). The CDR3 here is CATLGLNTGELFF. In nucleotides, the CDR3 is TGTGCCACCCTGGGACTCAACACCGGGGAGCTGTTTTTT.

The chain recombines TRBV30 with TRBJ1-2; D is perhaps TRBD1 (5 bases). Trimming removed 2 bases from V and 8 bases from J, with 12 bases in between. CDR3 length: 12 residues. The V gene's germline CDR1 is GTSNPN and CDR2 SVGIG (reference sequence). CDR3 sequence: CAWSLLRGGYTF. The CDR3 region has the DNA TGTGCCTGGAGTCTCCTCCGGGGGGGCTACACCTTC.

The chain employs TRBV9 and TRBJ2-3; TRBD1 might be the D (6 bases). With 0 bases removed from V and 2 bases from J, the gap between germline ends came to 13 bases. This CDR3 is built from 16 residues. Germline V gives CDR1 SGDLS, CDR2 YYNGEE. For the CDR3, the DNA is TGTGCCAGCAGCGTAGTTGGGGGCCCCGCCACAGATACGCAGTATTTT. As protein: CASSVVGGPATDTQYF. The full variable domain, completed using reference TRBV9 and TRBJ2-3, is DSGVTQTPKHLITATGQRVTLRCSPRSGDLSVYWYQQSLDQGLQFLIQYYNGEERAKGNILERFSAQQFPDLHSELNLSSLELGDSALYFCASSVVGGPATDTQYFGPGTRLTVL.

CDR3 DNA: TGTGCCAGCAGCTTCCTTACTGCCACAGATACGCAGTATTTT. It is translated as CASSFLTATDTQYF. The chain combines TRBV13 with TRBJ2-3; D uncertain. Per germline, CDR1 PRHDT and CDR2 FYEKMQ (reference sequence). The CDR3 runs to 14 residues. V shed 3 bases and J shed 2 bases, with 9 bases lying between them.

The V call is TRBV5-8, the J call TRBJ1-2; 7 bases are shared with TRBD1. J lost 4 bases, V lost 4 bases, and 10 bases had no gene match. The CDR3 spans 15 residues. Germline CDR1 and CDR2: SGHTS and YDEGEE. The CDR3 spells CASSPPGQSFYGYTF. The CDR3 nucleotides read TGTGCCAGCAGCCCCCCGGGACAGAGCTTCTATGGCTACACCTTC.

This clone was seen many times. The V and J genes are TRBV19 and TRBJ1-2; 7 bases fit TRBD1. CDR3 length: 13 residues. Per the germline V gene, CDR1 is LNHDA and CDR2 is SQIVND (reference sequence). J was trimmed by 8 bases and V by 6 bases; bases with no gene match: 9. The CDR3, as DNA: TGTGCCAGTAGCCGGGGACAGCAAGGGGGCTACACCTTC. This codes for CASSRGQQGGYTF.

The rearrangement links TRBV20-1 to TRBJ1-2; D is unclear. V was trimmed by 6 bases and J by 3 bases, leaving 8 bases between them. CDR3 size: 11 residues. Looked up from germline, CDR1 is DFQATT and CDR2 is SNEGSKA (reference sequence). Written as DNA, the CDR3 is TGCAGTGCCCCCCATTACTATGGCTACACCTTC. This translates into CSAPHYYGYTF.

The V call is TRBV5-6, the J call TRBJ2-7; D perhaps matches TRBD2 (6 bases). With 5 bases removed from V and 0 bases from J, the gap between germline ends came to 15 bases. The germline V gene encodes CDR1 SGHDT and CDR2 YYEEEE. This CDR3 is built from 15 residues. In DNA form, the CDR3 reads TGTGCCAGCAGTCCAATTCGGGGGAGCTCCTACGAGCAGTACTTC. Translated: CASSPIRGSSYEQYF. The full variable domain, in which reference TRBV5-6 and TRBJ2-7 provide the parts outside the CDR3, is DAGVTQSPTHLIKTRGQQVTLRCSPKSGHDTVSWYQQALGQGPQFIFQYYEEEERQRGNFPDRFSGHQFPNYSSELNVNALLLGDSALYLCASSPIRGSSYEQYFGPGTRLTVT.

The rearrangement uses TRBV19 and TRBJ2-1; TRBD1 matches at 7 bases. This CDR3 is built from 15 residues. In germline, CDR1 is LNHDA, CDR2 SQIVND (reference sequence). The V gene end was trimmed by 4 bases and the J gene end by 9 bases; junction bases not matched to a gene: 12. The DNA of the CDR3 is TGTGCCAGTAGTAACTCCGGGACAGTAACAACTGAGCAGTTCTTC. The encoded protein is CASSNSGTVTTEQFF.

This clone was seen more than once but under ten times. V and J are TRBV19 and TRBJ1-5; TRBD1 is a possible D gene (5 bases). Germline V CDR1 and CDR2: LNHDA, SQIVND (reference sequence). The CDR3 covers 12 residues. Trimming removed 5 bases at V and 6 bases at J, with 8 bases between. Written as DNA, the CDR3 is TGTGCCAGTAGTGGGGGGGGTCAGCCCCAGCATTTT. Residues: CASSGGGQPQHF.

This clone was seen only a few times. The rearrangement joins TRBV3-1 (or the pseudogene TRBV3-2) to TRBJ1-5; the D is unclear. CDR1 LGHDT and CDR2 YNNKEL come from the germline V gene (reference sequence). The V end was cut by 0 bases, the J end by 3 bases, with 6 bases between. The CDR3 has 14 amino acids. The chain's CDR3 is CASSQDSLNQPQHF. In nucleotides, the CDR3 is TGTGCCAGCAGCCAAGACAGTCTCAATCAGCCCCAGCATTTT.